This TCR beta chain was recovered during a study of T cell responses to AZD1222 COVID-19 vaccine. General study points: Distributed over spike, vaccine-associated CD4 TCRs predominated at 160-218 and 743-854.

Notes on this clone: As yet, its antigen is unknown.

Profiling relied on immunoSEQ multiplex PCR, and the TCRdb table lists in-frame clones only, not all of them. Among over 150,000 clones listed, about 90% were seen once. The CDR3 runs 16 residues. V was pared by 5 bases and J by 3 bases, with 17 bases between. Germline V gives CDR1 MDHEN, CDR2 SYDVKM. The sequence derives from an adult in good health. Here the sequenced sample was peripheral blood, taken on day 0 of AZD1222 vaccination. The chain links TRBV28 to TRBJ1-5, with D possibly matching TRBD1 (6 bases). For the CDR3, the DNA is TGTGCCAGCAGTCTCCTGGCCGGGACAATCAATCAGCCCCAGCATTTT. Residues: CASSLLAGTINQPQHF. The full variable domain, rest sourced from reference TRBV28 and TRBJ1-5, is DVKVTQSSRYLVKRTGEKVFLECVQDMDHENMFWYRQDPGLGLRLIYFSYDVKMKEKGDIPEGYSVSREKKERFSLILESASTNQTSMYLCASSLLAGTINQPQHFGDGTRLSIL.